This TCR beta chain was identified during a study of cytomegalovirus exposure and HLA in healthy donors. About the research overall: The 120 or so validation repertoires and the approximately 670 first-cohort repertoires shared a platform, a later analysis reported. Points from the study as a whole: The study put 150 or so TCR beta chains on its list as cytomegalovirus-associated. As was reported, the classifier diagnosed cytomegalovirus status with high specificity and sensitivity.

A remark on this clone: Its antigen is undetermined.

CDR3 size: 15 residues. Germline trimming cut 3 bases from V and 0 bases from J; bases unmatched to any gene: 3. CDR1 is SGHRS and CDR2 is YFSETQ in the germline V gene. The repertoire was sequenced with immunoSEQ multiplex PCR; TCRdb's copy has only in-frame clones and lacks some. The data hold approximately 280,000 clones, with approximately 88% observed a single time. Material: PBMCs. The chain is built from TRBV5-1 and TRBJ2-3; the match to TRBD2 covers 8 bases. The TCR sequence derives from a woman under 30 in good health and CMV-seronegative. The CDR3 DNA reads TGCGCCAGCAGCTCAATAGCGGGAAGCACAGATACGCAGTATTTT. This encodes CASSSIAGSTDTQYF.